This T cell receptor beta chain is from a study of T-cell reconstitution after alpha-beta-depleted transplantation in children. General study findings and limits: After one year, T-cell counts and TCRbeta diversity mostly came from new T cells.

The TCRbeta library was prepared with unique molecular identifiers. TCRdb fed the PCR reads into MiXCR, producing one record per CDR3 protein. This repertoire shows 350,000 to 500,000 distinct CDR3 sequences, 43% found once; its top ten account for under 35%. The CDR3 has 15 residues. V gave up 5 bases and J gave up 2 bases, with 12 bases separating them. Per germline, CDR1 SGHTA and CDR2 FQGTGA. As concerns this clonotype: Its antigen is as yet unknown.

The J gene is TRBJ2-2, the V gene TRBV7-3; D possibly corresponds to TRBD1 (6 bases). The receptor was derived from a girl aged 2 to 9 with aplastic anemia, due to receive a stem cell transplant. The sample was PBMCs, taken before TCRalphabeta/CD19-depleted stem cell transplant. The CDR3 loop is CASSPQDSNTGELFF. The DNA for the CDR3 is TGTGCCAGCAGCCCCCAGGACAGCAACACCGGGGAGCTGTTTTTT. Full variable domain (remainder filled in from reference TRBV7-3 and TRBJ2-2): GAGVSQTPSNKVTEKGKYVELRCDPISGHTALYWYRQSLGQGPEFLIYFQGTGAADDSGLPNDRFFAVRPEGSVSTLKIQRTERGDSAVYLCASSPQDSNTGELFFGEGSRLTVL.